One sample yielded the 28 T cell receptor beta chains listed below, sequenced in a study of glioma-infiltrating T cells. Amplification of TCR alpha and beta CDR3 regions from RNA used iRepertoire nested multiplex PCR. TCRdb called the multiplex PCR reads again in MiXCR, with one record for every CDR3 protein. The sample has 100,000 to 150,000 distinct CDR3 sequences, around 23% seen once; the top ten hold roughly 15%. Sequencing used glioma tissue, nonneoplastic brain tissue, or PBMCs (not recorded which). The receptor source for this set is a human donor with low-grade glioma or glioblastoma, undergoing nonglioma brain surgery, or in good health (not recorded which).

On this clonotype: A much bigger clone sits one base away, suggesting this may be a read error. V and J are TRBV7-2 and TRBJ2-7, with D perhaps matching TRBD1 or TRBD2 (6 bases each). Per the germline V gene, CDR1 is SGHTA and CDR2 is FQGNSA. V lost 6 bases to trimming and J lost 1 base, with 13 bases between them. The CDR3 length is 14 residues. CDR3 coding DNA: TGTGCCAGCAGACAGGGAGGCCCGTCCTACGAGCAGTACTTC. Amino acid sequence: CASRQGGPSYEQYF.

There are many counts of this clonotype. This chain links TRBV19 with TRBJ2-3, with 8 nucleotides matching TRBD2. The V segment lost 6 bases and the J segment 2 bases; nucleotides outside the gene matches: 4. This CDR3 region has 14 residues. Germline V gives CDR1 LNHDA, CDR2 SQIVND (reference sequence). CDR3 bases: TGTGCCAGTAGCAGCGGGAGAGACACAGATACGCAGTATTTT. Protein product: CASSSGRDTDTQYF. The full variable domain, its missing parts supplied by reference TRBV19 and TRBJ2-3, is DGGITQSPKYLFRKEGQNVTLSCEQNLNHDAMYWYRQDPGQGLRLIYYSQIVNDFQKGDIAEGYSVSREKKESFPLTVTSAQKNPTAFYLCASSSGRDTDTQYFGPGTRLTVL.

This clonotype showed up many times. This chain connects TRBV28 to TRBJ2-7; D is unresolved. This CDR3 has 13 residues. Trimming took off 7 bases at V and 1 base at J, with 11 bases between the two ends. Per the germline V gene, CDR1 is MDHEN and CDR2 is SYDVKM. The CDR3 sequence: CASTLDGSYEQYF. The CDR3 DNA follows: TGTGCCAGCACCCTCGACGGTTCCTACGAGCAGTACTTC.

To note about this clonotype: Compared with germline, one end of the junction differs, possibly owing to a read error. The gene calls are TRBV6-2 or TRBV6-3 and TRBJ2-7, with a weak D call TRBD2 (5 bases). The CDR3 has 13 amino acids. Germline assignment: CDR1 MNHEY and CDR2 SVGEGT. CDR3 DNA sequence: TGTGCCAGCGTGAGGGCTTCATACTACGGGCAGTACTTC. Its translation is CASVRASYYGQYF.

This clonotype was detected many times. The gene calls are TRBV20-1 and TRBJ2-1, with 8 positions matching TRBD2. The CDR3 has 14 residues. Germline assignment: CDR1 DFQATT and CDR2 SNEGSKA (reference sequence). J lost 10 bases, V lost 3 bases, and 11 bases had no gene match. The CDR3 DNA sequence: TGCAGTGCTAGGGAACTAGCGGCCTTCGGGGAGCAGTTCTTC. Its protein is CSARELAAFGEQFF.

As to this clonotype: The junction differs from germline at one of its ends, possibly a read error. The chain recombines TRBV29-1 with TRBJ1-2; D unresolved. The CDR3 is 14 amino acids. The germline V gene has CDR1 SQVTM and CDR2 ANQGSEA. DNA of the CDR3: TGCAGCGTGGAAGATAGCGGGCCCCTGGGAGGCTACACCTTC. It is translated as CSVEDSGPLGGYTF.

This clonotype was seen many times. The gene calls are TRBV6-6 and TRBJ2-1, with 9 bases that match TRBD2. Unmatched junction bases numbered 11, after V lost 0 bases and J lost 8 bases. Germline lookup yields CDR1 MNHNY and CDR2 SVGAGI (reference sequence). This CDR3 spans 17 amino acids. CDR3 sequence: CASSYSTQGLAGDEQFF. CDR3 coding DNA: TGTGCCAGCAGTTACTCGACCCAGGGACTAGCCGGCGATGAGCAGTTCTTC.

The CDR3 nucleotides read TGCAGCGTTGACCTTTACAATGAGCAGTTCTTC. Its translation: CSVDLYNEQFF. The chain links TRBV29-1 to TRBJ2-1; D is ambiguous. CDR1 SQVTM and CDR2 ANQGSEA come from the germline V gene. The CDR3 spans 11 residues. Between the trimmed V and J ends, which lost 3 bases and 4 bases, there was a span of 4 bases.

This clonotype was seen at least ten times. This chain joins TRBV7-9 and TRBJ2-5, with TRBD2 matching 7 bases. The CDR3 loop spans 14 amino acids. Per germline, CDR1 SEHNR and CDR2 FQNEAQ (reference sequence). With 4 bases clipped from V and 2 bases from J, the junction kept 4 bases outside the gene matches. The CDR3 sequence is CASSSPGLQETQYF. For the CDR3, the DNA is TGTGCCAGCAGCTCACCGGGACTACAAGAGACCCAGTACTTC.

There are many counts of this clonotype. The gene calls are TRBV20-1 and TRBJ1-5; TRBD1 matches at 7 bases. The trim removed 6 bases at V and 0 bases at J, leaving 11 bases unmatched. The CDR3 has 16 residues. Germline loops: CDR1 DFQATT, CDR2 SNEGSKA (reference sequence). CDR3 sequence reads: CSAIRDSGYSNQPQHF. The CDR3 DNA reads TGCAGTGCCATCAGGGACAGCGGATATAGCAATCAGCCCCAGCATTTT.

Of note for this clonotype: Given a much more abundant clone one base away, this may be a read error. The rearrangement links TRBV7-9 to TRBJ2-1; the D gene is possibly TRBD2 (5 bases). The ends were cut back, 7 bases at V and 10 bases at J, with 23 bases in the middle. The CDR3 is made up of 15 amino acids. Germline V lookup: CDR1 SEHNR, CDR2 FQNEAQ (reference sequence). CDR3 in DNA: TGTGCCAGCACCCCCGGAGGCAGCCTCCAACCGGAGCAGTTCTTC. Protein sequence: CASTPGGSLQPEQFF. Using reference TRBV7-9 and TRBJ2-1 for the parts outside the CDR3, the full variable domain is DTGVSQNPRHKITKRGQNVTFRCDPISEHNRLYWYRQTLGQGPEFLTYFQNEAQLEKSRLLSDRFSAERPKGSFSTLEIQRTEQGDSAMYLCASTPGGSLQPEQFFGPGTRLTVL.

This clonotype was picked up a small number of times. The rearrangement uses TRBV5-1 and TRBJ2-7; D ambiguous. V dropped 0 bases and J dropped 7 bases, with 17 bases sitting between them. The length of the CDR3 is 15 residues. Germline V lookup: CDR1 SGHRS, CDR2 YFSETQ. The CDR3 spells CASSLDQRARPEQYF. Written as DNA, the CDR3 is TGCGCCAGCAGCTTGGACCAGCGAGCCAGGCCGGAGCAGTACTTC.

This clonotype was detected many times. CDR3: CSPGGLDLREQYF. CDR3 nucleotides: TGCAGCCCAGGGGGACTAGATCTACGAGAACAGTACTTC. This chain joins TRBV20-1 and TRBJ2-7; possibly TRBD2 for D (8 bases). The CDR3 length is 13 residues. Germline V CDR1 and CDR2: DFQATT, SNEGSKA (reference sequence).

V usage is TRBV12-3 or TRBV12-4 and J usage is TRBJ2-1, with D uncertain. The CDR3 consists of 13 residues. Trimming pared 3 bases from V and 6 bases from J, leaving 9 bases between. The CDR3 protein is CASSFSMANEQFF. CDR3 DNA sequence: TGTGCCAGCAGTTTTTCTATGGCCAATGAGCAGTTCTTC.

Concerning this clonotype: A much larger clone lies one base from this, so it may be a read error. This sequence joins TRBV28 and TRBJ2-5; no reliable D call. CDR3 length: 11 residues. Germline V gives CDR1 MDHEN, CDR2 SYDVKM. V shed 6 bases and J shed 4 bases, with 6 bases lying between them. The CDR3 DNA reads TGTGCCAGCAGATTACGAGAGACCCAGTACTTC. This encodes CASRLRETQYF.

This clonotype was detected only a few times. This chain joins TRBV4-2 and TRBJ1-2, with D possibly matching TRBD1 (6 bases). Germline V gives CDR1 LGHNA, CDR2 YNFKEQ. V gave up 1 base and J gave up 8 bases, with 17 bases separating them. The CDR3 has 15 amino acids. The CDR3 DNA is TGTGCCAGCAGCCAAGTAGATGGGGGGCAAGGAGGCTACACCTTC. Translation gives CASSQVDGGQGGYTF.

This clonotype was observed many times. This sequence joins TRBV7-9 and TRBJ2-1, with a weak D call TRBD1 (5 bases). V dropped 3 bases and J dropped 10 bases, with 22 bases sitting between them. The CDR3 contains 16 residues. CDR1 is SEHNR, CDR2 FQNEAQ, per germline (reference sequence). The CDR3 DNA sequence: TGTGCCAGCAGCTTTGGGGCCTTCTCGACGGCCCAGGAGCAGTTCTTC. As protein: CASSFGAFSTAQEQFF.

This clonotype came up many times. The chain combines TRBV6-1 with TRBJ1-4; D unclear. This CDR3 region has 14 residues. Germline assignment: CDR1 MNHNS and CDR2 SASEGT. The V end was cut by 1 base, the J end by 8 bases, with 11 bases between. CDR3 in amino acids: CASSEVLGREKLFF. DNA of the CDR3: TGTGCCAGCAGTGAAGTATTGGGAAGAGAAAAACTGTTTTTT.

This rearrangement joins TRBV4-1 to TRBJ1-5; a weak D match, TRBD1 (5 bases). CDR1 MGHRA and CDR2 YSYEKL come from the germline V gene. The CDR3 extends over 17 amino acids. Trimming removed 0 bases from V and 2 bases from J, with 14 bases in between. CDR3 residues: CASSQDWGRGGNQPQHF. CDR3 nucleotides: TGCGCCAGCAGCCAAGATTGGGGAAGGGGCGGCAATCAGCCCCAGCATTTT.

This clonotype has ten or more counts. The chain couples TRBV28 to TRBJ2-3; D perhaps matches TRBD2 (6 bases). The ends were cut back, 6 bases at V and 2 bases at J, with 15 bases in the middle. Germline CDR1 MDHEN, CDR2 SYDVKM. CDR3 length equals 15 residues. CDR3 residues: CASSLLTGDTDTQYF. The CDR3 nucleotides are TGTGCCAGCAGCCTCCTAACGGGAGACACAGATACGCAGTATTTT.

This clonotype was seen repeatedly, ten times or more. The chain carries TRBV6-2 or TRBV6-3 and TRBJ2-3, with 16 bases lining up with TRBD2. V was clipped by 2 bases and J by 7 bases; unmatched bases: 18. Germline loops: CDR1 MNHEY, CDR2 SVGEGT. CDR3 length: 21 amino acids. CDR3 in amino acids: CASSYLPSGLAGGTTRNTQYF. In nucleotides, the CDR3 is TGTGCCAGCAGTTACCTTCCGTCGGGACTAGCGGGAGGGACGACAAGGAATACGCAGTATTTT.

The chain joins TRBV29-1 to TRBJ1-2; TRBD1 is a possible D gene (5 bases). The V end lost 4 bases, the J end lost 7 bases, and 10 bases lay between the germline ends. The germline V gene has CDR1 SQVTM and CDR2 ANQGSEA. The CDR3 is 11 residues long. CDR3 region: CSVVVGGGYTF. The CDR3 DNA reads as TGCAGCGTTGTGGTTGGGGGTGGCTACACCTTC.

This clonotype was seen at least ten times. The chain uses TRBV6-1 and TRBJ2-7; the D is unclear. The germline V and J ends were trimmed by 6 bases and 3 bases, with 18 bases remaining between them. Per the germline V gene, CDR1 is MNHNS and CDR2 is SASEGT. The CDR3 runs 15 residues. The CDR3 DNA reads as TGTGCCAGCAGCTTGGGAAACAGAGAAATCTACGAGCAGTACTTC. It yields the protein CASSLGNREIYEQYF.

As for this clonotype: A much larger clone differs by one base, so this may be a read error. The V and J genes are TRBV7-2 and TRBJ2-7; 9 bases are shared with TRBD1. Germline loops: CDR1 SGHTA, CDR2 FQGNSA. CDR3 size: 15 residues. CDR3 coding DNA: TGTGCCAACAGCTTAGTAGGGACAGGGAATAACGAGCAGTACTTC. Its protein product is CANSLVGTGNNEQYF. The variable domain in full, completed from reference TRBV7-2 and TRBJ2-7, reads GAGVSQSPSNKVTEKGKDVELRCDPISGHTALYWYRQSLGQGLEFLIYFQGNSAPDKSGLPSDRFSAERTGGSVSTLTIQRTQQEDSAVYLCANSLVGTGNNEQYFGPGTRLTVT.

V gene TRBV4-1 combines with J gene TRBJ2-3, with 11 bases fitting TRBD2. The junction had 3 bases not matched to a gene; V was cut back by 4 bases and J by 0 bases. Germline V gives CDR1 MGHRA, CDR2 YSYEKL. The CDR3 has 16 amino acids. DNA of the CDR3: TGCGCCAGCAGCCCTAGCGGGAGGAGTAGCACAGATACGCAGTATTTT. Protein: CASSPSGRSSTDTQYF.

This clonotype was counted a few times. The rearrangement joins TRBV29-1 to TRBJ2-5, with D uncertain. V gave up 3 bases and J gave up 4 bases, with 9 bases separating them. The CDR3 has 12 amino acids. CDR1 and CDR2 from the germline V gene are SQVTM and ANQGSEA. Here the CDR3 reads CSVEGIGETQYF. As DNA, the CDR3 is TGCAGCGTTGAGGGAATCGGAGAGACCCAGTACTTC.

This clonotype appeared many times. This chain joins TRBV4-3 and TRBJ2-1, with a weak D call TRBD1 (6 bases). Trimming took off 0 bases at V and 4 bases at J, with 16 bases between the two ends. This CDR3 is built from 17 residues. CDR1 is LGHNA, CDR2 YSLEER, per germline. CDR3 residues: CASSQDFLGQTYNEQFF. The CDR3 DNA follows: TGCGCCAGCAGCCAAGATTTCCTAGGACAGACATACAATGAGCAGTTCTTC.

This clonotype appeared many times. The chain couples TRBV7-2 to TRBJ2-7; D remains ambiguous. The V end lost 4 bases, the J end lost 1 base, and 11 bases lay between the germline ends. This CDR3 is 14 amino acids long. Germline CDR1 is SGHTA and CDR2 is FQGNSA. CDR3 bases: TGTGCCAGCAGCTACCGACGGCAATCCTACGAGCAGTACTTC. It specifies CASSYRRQSYEQYF.